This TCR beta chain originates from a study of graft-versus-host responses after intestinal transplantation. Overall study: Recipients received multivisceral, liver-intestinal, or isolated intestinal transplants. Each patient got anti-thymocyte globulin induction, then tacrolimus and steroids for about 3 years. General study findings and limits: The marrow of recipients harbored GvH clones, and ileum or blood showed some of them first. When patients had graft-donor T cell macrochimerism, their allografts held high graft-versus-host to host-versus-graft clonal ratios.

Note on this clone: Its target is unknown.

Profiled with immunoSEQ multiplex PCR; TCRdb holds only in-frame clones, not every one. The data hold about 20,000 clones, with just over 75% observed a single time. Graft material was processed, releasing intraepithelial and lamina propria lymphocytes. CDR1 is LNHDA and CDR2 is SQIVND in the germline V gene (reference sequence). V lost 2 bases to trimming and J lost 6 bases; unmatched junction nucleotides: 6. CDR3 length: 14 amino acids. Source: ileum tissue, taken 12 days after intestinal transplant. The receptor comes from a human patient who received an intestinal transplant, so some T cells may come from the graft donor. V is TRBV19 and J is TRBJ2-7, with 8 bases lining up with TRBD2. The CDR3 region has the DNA TGTGCCAGTAGTATACCGTCGGGAGGGGCCGAGCAGTACTTC. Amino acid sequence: CASSIPSGGAEQYF.